The 7 T cell receptor beta chains below were found in one sample sequenced in a study of beta chain features in type 1 diabetes. Study-level points and caveats: Shorter TCRB CDR3s, moderately but significantly so, marked every one of the four CD4+ subsets in Type 1 diabetes patients.

What was sequenced were expressed TCRB transcripts, since all of the isolated RNA had been reverse transcribed. Here immunoSEQ multiplex PCR was the method, and the copy in TCRdb shows in-frame clones only, minus some. The sample consists of about 650,000 clones, around 11% of them appearing once. These receptors have no identified antigens. The source material was naive CD4+ T cells from blood. The receptor set was obtained from a man aged 30-40 years with type 1 diabetes.

V and J are TRBV7-2 and TRBJ2-3; weak D call: TRBD2 (6 bases). Trimming took off 1 base at V and 4 bases at J, with 18 bases between the two ends. This CDR3 region has 17 residues. Germline values: CDR1 SGHTA, CDR2 FQGNSA. The CDR3: CASSLVVAATGADTQYF. CDR3 bases: TGTGCCAGCAGCTTAGTAGTAGCGGCCACCGGTGCAGATACGCAGTATTTT.

This clone was seen a handful of times. Within the sample, other DNA sequences also encode this same CDR3. The V gene is TRBV7-9, the J gene TRBJ2-5; TRBD1 agrees at 9 bases. The J segment lost 3 bases and the V segment lost 5 bases, leaving 4 bases of the junction unmatched. Germline V gene lookup returns CDR1 SEHNR and CDR2 FQNEAQ (reference sequence). This CDR3 contains 14 residues. CDR3 region: CASSPRTGEETQYF. The DNA of the CDR3 is TGTGCCAGCAGCCCGAGGACAGGGGAAGAGACCCAGTACTTC.

The chain couples TRBV5-1 to TRBJ2-1; D might be TRBD2 (5 bases). V lost 2 bases and J 0 bases, leaving 12 bases between the germline ends. The CDR3 is 16 amino acids. Germline V gene data show CDR1 as SGHRS and CDR2 as YFSETQ. CDR3 region: CASSFGPGNSYNEQFF. The CDR3 bases are TGCGCCAGCAGCTTCGGTCCGGGAAACTCCTACAATGAGCAGTTCTTC.

V is TRBV29-1 and J is TRBJ1-5; 8 nucleotides align to TRBD1. CDR3 size: 14 residues. V lost 4 bases, J lost 4 bases, and 6 bases stayed unmatched. Germline CDR1 and CDR2: SQVTM and ANQGSEA. This CDR3 is CSVGQGALNQPQHF. CDR3 bases: TGCAGCGTTGGCCAGGGGGCCCTAAATCAGCCCCAGCATTTT.

This clone was observed a few times. This rearrangement joins TRBV2 to TRBJ1-4, with TRBD1 as a possible D gene (6 bases). The CDR3 has 12 residues. V shed 7 bases and J shed 10 bases, with 13 bases lying between them. Germline V gives CDR1 SNHLY, CDR2 FYNNEI. In DNA form, the CDR3 reads TGTGCCAGCAATCACAAGGGGGGAAAACTGTTTTTT. This encodes CASNHKGGKLFF.

This chain uses TRBV7-9 with TRBJ1-3; 8 nucleotides line up with TRBD1. The CDR3 extends over 16 amino acids. CDR1 is SEHNR and CDR2 is FQNEAQ in the germline V gene (reference sequence). The trim removed 5 bases at V and 2 bases at J, leaving 8 bases unmatched. The CDR3 coding sequence is TGTGCCAGCAGCGCAGCCCTGACAGGGGCTGGAAACACCATATATTTT. Its protein is CASSAALTGAGNTIYF.

This clone appeared a few times. This chain joins TRBV5-1 and TRBJ2-5; unclear D gene. Germline V gene data show CDR1 as SGHRS and CDR2 as YFSETQ. The CDR3 extends over 13 amino acids. Trimming pared 1 base from V and 5 bases from J, leaving 9 bases between. The CDR3 DNA reads as TGCGCCAGCAGCTTGTCGGCGGCGGAGACCCAGTACTTC. Residues: CASSLSAAETQYF.